Sequencing of this T cell receptor beta chain was carried out in a study of T cell repertoires in cytomegalovirus infection. Study details: Indications of both CMV infection and matching HLA type were provided by public TCR beta signatures. Study results and limitations: Of the TCR beta families, the public ones yielded a cumulative frequency that identified carriers of CMV plus the relevant HLA. Ex vivo responses were dominated by HLA-C-restricted CMV-specific TCR beta clonotypes.

TCRdb redid the calling of the reads with MiXCR, one entry per CDR3 protein. Found here are about 180,000 distinct CDR3 sequences, 13% to 15% of them singletons; the top ten hold 20% to 30%. In germline, CDR1 is SGHVS, CDR2 FQNEAQ. V gave up 5 bases and J gave up 4 bases; unmatched junction bases: 11. The CDR3 totals 17 residues. Comment on this clonotype: Its matching antigen is unknown.

The chain recombines TRBV7-8 with TRBJ2-3, with TRBD2 matching 11 bases. The specimen sequenced was PBMCs. This sequence was found in a human donor in good health (CMV status not recorded). Some clones in this sample may be carry-over from other donors' samples. CDR3 loop: CASSPQLAGEASDTQYF. Here the CDR3 DNA reads TGTGCCAGCAGCCCACAACTAGCGGGAGAAGCATCAGATACGCAGTATTTT.